This TCR beta chain was obtained from a study of identical twins. Study-wide results and caveats: Analyses based on zero insertions could be partly confounded by invariant MAIT and iNKT cells. The study based its conclusions on cross-sectional statistical analysis and did not follow the same donors. Where beta out-of-frame sequences were concerned, excess twin sharing was weaker.

Turning to this clonotype: Its antigen is undetermined.

A single record per CDR3 protein comes from TCRdb applying MiXCR to the 5' RACE reads. The profile shows 400,000 to 500,000 distinct CDR3 sequences, about 13% of them singletons. Only healthy Caucasians were included as donors. A further study also used this sample, focusing on yellow fever vaccine responses in identical twins.

The clonotype was recovered from a woman in her late teens or twenties in good health. The sample comprised CD4+ T cells sorted from blood.

The CDR3 sequence: CASMEGGSPDTQYF. The CDR3, as DNA: TGTGCCAGCATGGAGGGCGGGAGTCCGGATACGCAGTATTTT. The chain has TRBV2 and TRBJ2-3; TRBD2 matches 7 bases. The germline CDR1 and CDR2 sequences are SNHLY and FYNNEI. Trimming removed 7 bases from V and 6 bases from J; junction bases left unmatched: 10. This CDR3 spans 14 amino acids. The full variable domain, its missing parts supplied by reference TRBV2 and TRBJ2-3, is EPEVTQTPSHQVTQMGQEVILRCVPISNHLYFYWYRQILGQKVEFLVSFYNNEISEKSEIFDDQFSVERPDGSNFTLKIRSTKLEDSAMYFCASMEGGSPDTQYFGPGTRLTVL.